The present T cell receptor (beta chain) was sequenced within a study of blood T cell repertoires in COVID-19. Study overall: Donors in the United States, Italy and Spain gave samples during acute or convalescent COVID-19. PBMCs, B-cell-depleted T cells, or T cells were the source of the cDNA or gDNA that made up the material.

Under the authors' procedure: Estimation of nucleated cell counts was performed using reference gene primer amplification. Using immunoSEQ multiplex PCR, the repertoire was profiled, and TCRdb retains in-frame clones only, with some absent. The V and J calls and clone size come from that table; D and trimming were worked out from the DNA. The sample holds 250,000 or so clones, about 86% seen once. CDR3 length: 14 amino acids. Germline V gives CDR1 MDHEN, CDR2 SYDVKM. V shed 6 bases and J 4 bases; nucleotides not matched to a gene: 8. The chain uses TRBV28 and TRBJ1-2; 7 nucleotides line up with TRBD1. Sequenced input: peripheral blood. This receptor was taken from a man of 80 years or more with acute or convalescent COVID-19. The CDR3 here is CASSEGQTPYGYTF. The DNA of the CDR3 is TGTGCCAGCAGCGAGGGACAGACACCCTATGGCTACACCTTC.